This T cell receptor beta chain was recorded in a study of hypomethylating agent response in myelodysplastic syndrome. Study-level information: Patients with myelodysplastic syndrome were fewer than ten male and 2 female.

The analysis used unsorted bulk bone marrow, not T-cell subsets. The CDR3 loop spans 15 amino acids. In germline, CDR1 is SGHRS, CDR2 YFSETQ. V shed 4 bases, J shed 2 bases, and the junction held 5 bases outside the gene matches. The method was immunoSEQ multiplex PCR; TCRdb's version includes in-frame clones alone and lacks a portion of them. This table holds around 5,000 clones, about 80% found once. This sample comprised bone marrow, obtained before or after starting hypomethylating agent treatment for myelodysplastic syndrome (not recorded which). The V gene is TRBV5-1, the J gene TRBJ2-7, with 11 positions matching TRBD1. The origin of this receptor is a human donor with myelodysplastic syndrome. This CDR3 reads CASSLPGQGAYEQYF. The CDR3 DNA sequence: TGCGCCAGCAGCCTTCCGGGACAGGGGGCCTACGAGCAGTACTTC.